A selection of T cell receptor beta chains follows, all from one sample in a study of blood T cell repertoires in COVID-19. Measured with immunoSEQ multiplex PCR; TCRdb has only the in-frame clones, and not every one. The sample lists around 45,000 clones, about 86% occurring once. The specimen sequenced was peripheral blood. The receptors stem from a human donor in a cohort sampled during active COVID-19. Both conserved end residues are trimmed from each CDR3. The order of the fields is J gene, V gene, CDR3 protein.

j_call: TRBJ2-7
v_call: TRBV3-1/TRBV3-2
cdr3_aa: ASSQDSSPYEQY

j_call: TRBJ2-7
v_call: TRBV7-8
cdr3_aa: ASSLQLAGDYEQY

j_call: TRBJ2-7
v_call: TRBV3-1/TRBV3-2
cdr3_aa: ASSQGGGEQY

j_call: TRBJ2-7
v_call: TRBV19
cdr3_aa: ASSTGTGVPYEQY

j_call: TRBJ2-7
v_call: TRBV11-2
cdr3_aa: ASSYGQGTYEQY

j_call: TRBJ1-6
v_call: TRBV15
cdr3_aa: ATSRDRDAGSYNSPLH

j_call: TRBJ2-5
v_call: TRBV6-5
cdr3_aa: ASKRDRAPQETQY

j_call: TRBJ2-1
v_call: TRBV19
cdr3_aa: ASSIYSGGSYNEQF

j_call: TRBJ1-4
v_call: TRBV5-1
cdr3_aa: ASSLETVAEKLF

j_call: TRBJ1-3
v_call: TRBV5-1
cdr3_aa: ASSLDSSGNTIY

j_call: TRBJ1-6
v_call: TRBV7-2
cdr3_aa: ASSLGQGGSPLH

j_call: TRBJ2-1
v_call: TRBV4-1
cdr3_aa: ASSQFATRTGSVDEQF

j_call: TRBJ2-7
v_call: TRBV28
cdr3_aa: ASSTEYEQY

j_call: TRBJ2-1
v_call: TRBV28
cdr3_aa: ASSGSGVEQF